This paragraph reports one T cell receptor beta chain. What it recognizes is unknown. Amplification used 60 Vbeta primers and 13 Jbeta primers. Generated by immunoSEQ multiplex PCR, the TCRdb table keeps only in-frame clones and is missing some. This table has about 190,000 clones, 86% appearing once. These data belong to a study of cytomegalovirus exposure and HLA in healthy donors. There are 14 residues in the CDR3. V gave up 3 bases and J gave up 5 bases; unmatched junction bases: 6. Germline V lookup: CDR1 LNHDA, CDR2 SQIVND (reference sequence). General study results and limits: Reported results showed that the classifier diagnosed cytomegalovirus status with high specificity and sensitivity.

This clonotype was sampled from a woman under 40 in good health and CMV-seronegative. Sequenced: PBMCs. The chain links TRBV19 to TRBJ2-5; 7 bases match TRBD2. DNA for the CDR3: TGTGCCAGTAGTATTTCCGGGAGGTGGGAGACCCAGTACTTC. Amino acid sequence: CASSISGRWETQYF.